The clone carrying this TCR beta chain was counted between two and nine times. Its antigen is not identified. The sample belongs to a study of T-cell memory formation after mild COVID-19. Whole-study results and caveats: Contracting clones from day 15 to 85 had balanced CD4/CD8; later expanders favoured CD4+. What remained unconfirmed was the SARS-CoV-2 specificity of second-wave clones peaking on day 37.

TCRdb reanalysed the 5' RACE reads using MiXCR and keeps one entry per CDR3 protein. The sample contains 300,000 to 400,000 distinct CDR3 sequences, 10% to 15% of which appear only once. Germline CDR1 is SGHDN and CDR2 is FVKESK. Trimming stripped 3 bases from V and 5 bases from J, with 9 bases between. The CDR3 is 13 residues long. This chain connects TRBV14 to TRBJ2-3, with D perhaps matching TRBD2 (6 bases). The sample taken for sequencing was PBMCs or a T cell subset sorted from them (not recorded which). The source is a man aged 18-30 years who had mild COVID-19 (a few samples of this study predate the infection). Cell type and time point are not known. The CDR3 DNA reads as TGTGCCAGCAGCCAGACTAGTCTAGATACGCAGTATTTT. As protein: CASSQTSLDTQYF. Drawing the rest from reference TRBV14 and TRBJ2-3, the complete variable domain is EAGVTQFPSHSVIEKGQTVTLRCDPISGHDNLYWYRRVMGKEIKFLLHFVKESKQDESGMPNNRFLAERTGGTYSTLKVQPAELEDSGVYFCASSQTSLDTQYFGPGTRLTVL.